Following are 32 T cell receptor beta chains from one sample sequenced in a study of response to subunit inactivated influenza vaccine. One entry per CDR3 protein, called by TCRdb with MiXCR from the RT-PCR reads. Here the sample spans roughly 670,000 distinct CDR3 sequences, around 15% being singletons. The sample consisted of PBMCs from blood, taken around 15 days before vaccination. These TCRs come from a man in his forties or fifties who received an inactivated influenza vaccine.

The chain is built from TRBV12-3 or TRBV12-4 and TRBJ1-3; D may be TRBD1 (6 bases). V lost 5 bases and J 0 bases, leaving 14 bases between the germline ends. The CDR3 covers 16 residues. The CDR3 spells CASSPPGRGSGNTIYF. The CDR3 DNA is TGTGCCAGCAGTCCTCCTGGCAGGGGCTCTGGAAACACCATATATTTT.

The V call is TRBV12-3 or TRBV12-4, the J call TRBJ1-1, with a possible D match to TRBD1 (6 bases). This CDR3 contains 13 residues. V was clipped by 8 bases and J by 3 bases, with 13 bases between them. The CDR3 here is CASGIGGDTEAFF. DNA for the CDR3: TGTGCCAGCGGGATAGGGGGGGACACTGAAGCTTTCTTT.

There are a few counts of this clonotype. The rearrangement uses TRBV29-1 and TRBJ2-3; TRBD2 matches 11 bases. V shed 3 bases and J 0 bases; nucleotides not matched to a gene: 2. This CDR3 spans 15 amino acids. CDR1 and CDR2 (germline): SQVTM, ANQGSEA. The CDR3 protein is CSVEGLAASTDTQYF. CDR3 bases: TGCAGCGTTGAGGGACTAGCGGCTAGCACAGATACGCAGTATTTT.

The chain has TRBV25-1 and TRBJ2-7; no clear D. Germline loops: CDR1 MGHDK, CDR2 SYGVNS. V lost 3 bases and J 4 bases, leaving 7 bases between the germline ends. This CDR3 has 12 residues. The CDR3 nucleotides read TGTGCCAGCAGTGATTTGGGTTACGAGCAGTACTTC. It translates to CASSDLGYEQYF.

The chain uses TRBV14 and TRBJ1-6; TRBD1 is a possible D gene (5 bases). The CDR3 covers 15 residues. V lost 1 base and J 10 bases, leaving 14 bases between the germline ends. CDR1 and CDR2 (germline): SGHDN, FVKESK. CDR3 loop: CASSQGGYPLSPLHF. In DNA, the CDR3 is TGTGCCAGCAGCCAAGGGGGGTATCCCCTATCACCCCTCCACTTT.

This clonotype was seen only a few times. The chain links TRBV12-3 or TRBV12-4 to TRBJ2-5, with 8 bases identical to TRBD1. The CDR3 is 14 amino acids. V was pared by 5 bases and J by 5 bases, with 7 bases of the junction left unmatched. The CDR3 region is CASSQGANGETQYF. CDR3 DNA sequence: TGTGCCAGCAGTCAGGGGGCGAATGGGGAGACCCAGTACTTC.

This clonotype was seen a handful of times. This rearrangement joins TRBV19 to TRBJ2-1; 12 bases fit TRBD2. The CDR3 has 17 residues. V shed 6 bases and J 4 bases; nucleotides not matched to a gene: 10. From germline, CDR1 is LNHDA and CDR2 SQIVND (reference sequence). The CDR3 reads CASRNPLAGGPYNEQFF. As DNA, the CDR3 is TGTGCCAGTAGGAACCCACTAGCGGGGGGACCATACAATGAGCAGTTCTTC.

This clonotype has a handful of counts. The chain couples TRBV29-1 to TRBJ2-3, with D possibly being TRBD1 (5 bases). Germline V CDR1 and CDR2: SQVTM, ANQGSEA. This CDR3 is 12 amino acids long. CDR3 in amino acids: CRGLSTGNTQYF. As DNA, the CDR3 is TGCAGGGGGCTGAGTACAGGAAATACGCAGTATTTT.

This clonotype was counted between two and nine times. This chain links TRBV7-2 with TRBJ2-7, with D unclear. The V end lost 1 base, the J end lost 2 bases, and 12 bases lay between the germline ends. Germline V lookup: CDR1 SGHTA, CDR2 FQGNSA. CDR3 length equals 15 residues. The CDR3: CASSLEGLGPYEQYF. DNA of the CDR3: TGTGCCAGCAGCTTAGAGGGCCTTGGTCCCTACGAGCAGTACTTC. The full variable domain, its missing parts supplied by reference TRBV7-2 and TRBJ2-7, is GAGVSQSPSNKVTEKGKDVELRCDPISGHTALYWYRQSLGQGLEFLIYFQGNSAPDKSGLPSDRFSAERTGGSVSTLTIQRTQQEDSAVYLCASSLEGLGPYEQYFGPGTRLTVT.

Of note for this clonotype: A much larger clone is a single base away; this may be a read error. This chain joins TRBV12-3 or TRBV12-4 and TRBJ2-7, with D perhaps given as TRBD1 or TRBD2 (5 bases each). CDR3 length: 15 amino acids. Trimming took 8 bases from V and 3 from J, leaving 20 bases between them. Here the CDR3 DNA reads TGTGCCAGCGGCCACGAGTGGGGGTGGGGCTACGAGCAGTACTTC. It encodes CASGHEWGWGYEQYF.

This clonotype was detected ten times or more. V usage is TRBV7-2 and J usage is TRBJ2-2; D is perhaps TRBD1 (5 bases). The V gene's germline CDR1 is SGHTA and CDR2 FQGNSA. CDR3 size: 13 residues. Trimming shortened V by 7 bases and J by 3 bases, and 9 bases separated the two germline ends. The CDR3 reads CASIQEYTGELFF. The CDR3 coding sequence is TGTGCCAGCATACAGGAGTACACCGGGGAGCTGTTTTTT.

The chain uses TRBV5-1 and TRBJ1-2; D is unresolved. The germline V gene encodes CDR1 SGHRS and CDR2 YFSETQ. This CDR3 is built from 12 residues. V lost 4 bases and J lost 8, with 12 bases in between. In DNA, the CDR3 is TGCGCCAGCAGCCCAGAACGGGGAGGCTACACCTTC. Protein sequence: CASSPERGGYTF.

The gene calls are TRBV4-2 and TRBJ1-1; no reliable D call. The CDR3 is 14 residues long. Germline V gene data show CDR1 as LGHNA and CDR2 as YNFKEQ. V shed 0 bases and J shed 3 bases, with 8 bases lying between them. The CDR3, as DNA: TGTGCCAGCAGCCAAGAGAGGAGGGACACTGAAGCTTTCTTT. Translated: CASSQERRDTEAFF.

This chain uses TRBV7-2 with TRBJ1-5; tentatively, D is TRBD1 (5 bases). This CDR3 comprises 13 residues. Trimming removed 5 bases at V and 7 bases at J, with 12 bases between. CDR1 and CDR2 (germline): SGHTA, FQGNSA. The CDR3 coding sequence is TGTGCCAGCAGCCCAGAAGGGGTACAGCCCCAGCATTTT. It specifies CASSPEGVQPQHF. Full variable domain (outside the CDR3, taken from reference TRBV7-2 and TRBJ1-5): GAGVSQSPSNKVTEKGKDVELRCDPISGHTALYWYRQSLGQGLEFLIYFQGNSAPDKSGLPSDRFSAERTGGSVSTLTIQRTQQEDSAVYLCASSPEGVQPQHFGDGTRLSIL.

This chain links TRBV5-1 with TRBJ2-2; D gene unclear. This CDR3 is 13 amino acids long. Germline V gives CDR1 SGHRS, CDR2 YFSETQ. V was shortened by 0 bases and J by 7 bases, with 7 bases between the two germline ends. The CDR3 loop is CASSLEVVGELFF. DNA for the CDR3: TGCGCCAGCAGCTTGGAAGTCGTCGGGGAGCTGTTTTTT.

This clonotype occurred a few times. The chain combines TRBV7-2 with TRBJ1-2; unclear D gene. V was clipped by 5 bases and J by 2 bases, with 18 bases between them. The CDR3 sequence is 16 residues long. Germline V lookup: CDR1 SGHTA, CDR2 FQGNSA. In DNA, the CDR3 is TGTGCCAGCAGCCGAAGGGCCGGGGAGGGAAACTATGGCTACACCTTC. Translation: CASSRRAGEGNYGYTF.

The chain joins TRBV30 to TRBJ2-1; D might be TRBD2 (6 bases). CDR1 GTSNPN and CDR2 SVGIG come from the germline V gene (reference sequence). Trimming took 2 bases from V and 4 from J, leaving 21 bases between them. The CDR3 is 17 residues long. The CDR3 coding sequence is TGTGCCTGGAGTCGGGGCGGGAAGCGGCCGTTTTACAATGAGCAGTTCTTC. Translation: CAWSRGGKRPFYNEQFF.

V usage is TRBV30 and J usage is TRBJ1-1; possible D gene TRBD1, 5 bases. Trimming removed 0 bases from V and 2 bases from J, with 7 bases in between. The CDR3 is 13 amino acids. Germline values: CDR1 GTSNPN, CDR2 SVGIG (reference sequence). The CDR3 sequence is CAWSVGDNTEAFF. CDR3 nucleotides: TGTGCCTGGAGTGTGGGGGATAACACTGAAGCTTTCTTT.

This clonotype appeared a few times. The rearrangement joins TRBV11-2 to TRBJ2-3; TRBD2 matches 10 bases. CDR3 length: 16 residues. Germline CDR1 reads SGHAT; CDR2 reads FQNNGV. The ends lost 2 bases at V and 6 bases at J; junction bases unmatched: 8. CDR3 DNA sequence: TGTGCCAGCAGCTTAATGACTAGCGGGTATTCCGATACGCAGTATTTT. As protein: CASSLMTSGYSDTQYF. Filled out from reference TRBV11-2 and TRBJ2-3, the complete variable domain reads EAGVAQSPRYKIIEKRQSVAFWCNPISGHATLYWYQQILGQGPKLLIQFQNNGVVDDSQLPKDRFSAERLKGVDSTLKIQPAKLEDSAVYLCASSLMTSGYSDTQYFGPGTRLTVL.

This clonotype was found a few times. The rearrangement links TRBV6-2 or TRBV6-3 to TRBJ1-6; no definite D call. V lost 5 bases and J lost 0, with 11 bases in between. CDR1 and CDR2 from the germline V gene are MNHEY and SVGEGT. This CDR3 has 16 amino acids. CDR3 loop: CASSGRKSSYNSPLHF. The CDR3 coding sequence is TGTGCCAGCAGTGGACGGAAGAGCTCCTATAATTCACCCCTCCACTTT.

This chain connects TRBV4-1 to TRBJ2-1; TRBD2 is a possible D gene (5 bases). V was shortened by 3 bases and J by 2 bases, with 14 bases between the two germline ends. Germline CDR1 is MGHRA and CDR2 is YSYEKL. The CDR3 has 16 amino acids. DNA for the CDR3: TGCGCCAGCAGCCAGTCGGCAGCGGAGACCTACAATGAGCAGTTCTTC. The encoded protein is CASSQSAAETYNEQFF.

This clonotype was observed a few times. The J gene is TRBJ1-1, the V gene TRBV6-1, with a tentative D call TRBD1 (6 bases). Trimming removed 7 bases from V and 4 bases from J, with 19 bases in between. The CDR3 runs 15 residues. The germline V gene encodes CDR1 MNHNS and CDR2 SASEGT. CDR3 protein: CASTRTAGPITEAFF. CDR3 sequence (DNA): TGTGCCAGCACTAGGACAGCGGGCCCGATCACTGAAGCTTTCTTT.

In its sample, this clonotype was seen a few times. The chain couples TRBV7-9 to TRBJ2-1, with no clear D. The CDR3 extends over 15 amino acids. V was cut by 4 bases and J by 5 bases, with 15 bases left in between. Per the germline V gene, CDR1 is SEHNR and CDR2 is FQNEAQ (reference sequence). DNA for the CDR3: TGTGCCAGCAGCTCGATGAACCAGTTCAACAATGAGCAGTTCTTC. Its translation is CASSSMNQFNNEQFF.

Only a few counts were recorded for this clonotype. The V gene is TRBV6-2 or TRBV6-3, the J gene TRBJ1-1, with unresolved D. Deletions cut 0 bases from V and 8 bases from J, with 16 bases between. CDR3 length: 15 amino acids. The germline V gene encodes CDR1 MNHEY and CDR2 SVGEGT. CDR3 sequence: CASSYSIRAFGEAFF. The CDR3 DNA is TGTGCCAGCAGTTACTCGATTCGGGCGTTCGGAGAAGCTTTCTTT.

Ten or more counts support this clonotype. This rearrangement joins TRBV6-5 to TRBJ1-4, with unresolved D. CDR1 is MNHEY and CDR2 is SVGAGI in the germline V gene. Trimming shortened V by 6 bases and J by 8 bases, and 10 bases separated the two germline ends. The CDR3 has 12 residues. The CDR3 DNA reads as TGTGCCAGCAGCGCCGGGAGGGAAAAACTGTTTTTT. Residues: CASSAGREKLFF.

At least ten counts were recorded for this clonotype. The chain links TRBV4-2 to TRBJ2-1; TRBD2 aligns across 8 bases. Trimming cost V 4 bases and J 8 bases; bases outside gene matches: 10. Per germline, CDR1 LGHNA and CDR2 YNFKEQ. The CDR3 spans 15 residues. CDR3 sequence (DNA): TGTGCCAGCAGCCTACTTCCGGGGGGGACCGATGAGCAGTTCTTC. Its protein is CASSLLPGGTDEQFF.

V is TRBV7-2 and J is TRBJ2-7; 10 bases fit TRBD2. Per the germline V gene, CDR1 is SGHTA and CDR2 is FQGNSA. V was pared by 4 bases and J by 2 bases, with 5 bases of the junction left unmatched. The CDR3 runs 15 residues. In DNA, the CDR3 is TGTGCCAGCAGCTCCTCTAGCGGGGGTCCCTACGAGCAGTACTTC. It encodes CASSSSSGGPYEQYF.

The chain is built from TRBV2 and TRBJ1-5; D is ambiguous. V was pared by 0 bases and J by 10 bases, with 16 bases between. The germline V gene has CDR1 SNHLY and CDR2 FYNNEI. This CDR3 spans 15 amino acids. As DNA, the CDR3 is TGTGCCAGCAGTGAAGCGCAAACAGCCATCCTACCCCAGCATTTT. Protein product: CASSEAQTAILPQHF.

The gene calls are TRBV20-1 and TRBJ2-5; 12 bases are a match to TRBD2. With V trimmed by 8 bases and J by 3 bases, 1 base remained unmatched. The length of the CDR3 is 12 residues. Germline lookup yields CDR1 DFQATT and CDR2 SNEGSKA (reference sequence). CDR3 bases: TGCAGTCTAGCGGGGGGGGAAGAGACCCAGTACTTC. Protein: CSLAGGEETQYF.

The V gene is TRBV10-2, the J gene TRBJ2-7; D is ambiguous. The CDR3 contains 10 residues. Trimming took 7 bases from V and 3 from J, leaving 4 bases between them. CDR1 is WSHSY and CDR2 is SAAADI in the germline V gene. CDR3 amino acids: CASKDYEQYF. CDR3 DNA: TGCGCCAGCAAAGACTACGAGCAGTACTTC.

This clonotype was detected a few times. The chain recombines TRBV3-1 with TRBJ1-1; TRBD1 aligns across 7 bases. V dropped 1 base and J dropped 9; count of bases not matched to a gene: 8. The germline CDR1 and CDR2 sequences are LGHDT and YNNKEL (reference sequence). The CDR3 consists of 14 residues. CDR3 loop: CASSQGEGTVQAFF. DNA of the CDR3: TGTGCCAGCAGCCAAGGAGAAGGGACAGTTCAAGCTTTCTTT.

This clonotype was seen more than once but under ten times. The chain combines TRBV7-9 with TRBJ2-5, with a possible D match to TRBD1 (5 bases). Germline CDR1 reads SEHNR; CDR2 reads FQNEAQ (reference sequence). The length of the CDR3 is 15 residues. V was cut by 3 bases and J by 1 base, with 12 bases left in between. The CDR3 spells CASSLSMGLQETQYF. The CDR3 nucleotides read TGTGCCAGCAGCTTGTCTATGGGGCTCCAAGAGACCCAGTACTTC.